The entry below describes one T cell receptor (beta chain). No antigen is known for it. CDR3 size: 13 residues. In germline, CDR1 is KGHSH, CDR2 LQKENI. V dropped 3 bases and J dropped 4 bases, with 10 bases sitting between them. This sample is drawn from a study of cytomegalovirus exposure and HLA in healthy donors. Study-wide findings and caveats: Testing in vitro showed a few CMV-associated chains specific for CMV antigens. Reports showed the classifier diagnosing cytomegalovirus status with high specificity and sensitivity.

The assay was immunoSEQ multiplex PCR, and TCRdb's table has in-frame clones only and misses some. The data show approximately 260,000 clones, with around 85% seen just once and 0.95% to 1.5% held by the top ten. This clonotype originated in a woman in her twenties or thirties in good health and CMV-seropositive. Input material: PBMCs. The chain couples TRBV18 to TRBJ2-7; D not certain. CDR3 sequence: CASSPSQLYEQYF. The CDR3 DNA reads as TGTGCCAGCTCACCGTCCCAGTTATACGAGCAGTACTTC.